This T cell receptor delta chain was sequenced in a study of Vδ1+ human thymocytes. Study results and limitations: Thymic TRG and TRD repertoires appeared highly polyclonal. Thymic delta-chain repertoires held roughly 20% Vdelta2 sequences and few Vdelta3, despite high sort purity. Bulk data may be misread because of unexpected Vdelta2 sequences.

CDR3 size: 22 residues. Trimming removed 0 bases from V and 1 base from J; junction bases left unmatched: 22. Germline V gene lookup returns CDR1 TSWWSYY and CDR2 QGS. Thymocytes were sorted as CD3+ TCRVdelta1+ TCRVdelta2- after alphabeta T cell depletion. This clone turned up a few times. Antigen specificity is unknown. Sequences come from RNA converted to cDNA by reverse transcription. Multiplex PCR used pooled V-gene forward primers and a constant-region reverse primer to amplify CDR3s. TCRdb reapplied CATT to the multiplex PCR reads. Here the sample spans 20,000 to 25,000 delta-chain clones, over 7% being singletons.

The sample was Vdelta1+ gamma-delta thymocytes from the thymus. Specified subset: FACS-sorted CD3+ TCRalphabeta- TCRVdelta1+ TCRVdelta2- thymocytes. The rearrangement joins TRDV1 to TRDJ1, with 8 positions matching TRDD3. The source of this sequence is a child less than two years old who had congenital heart surgery. DNA of the CDR3: TGTGCTCTTGGGGAACTAGTTCTACCGGGGTTACTGGGGGCCCCAGGCACCGATAAACTCATCTTT. Translating gives CALGELVLPGLLGAPGTDKLIF.